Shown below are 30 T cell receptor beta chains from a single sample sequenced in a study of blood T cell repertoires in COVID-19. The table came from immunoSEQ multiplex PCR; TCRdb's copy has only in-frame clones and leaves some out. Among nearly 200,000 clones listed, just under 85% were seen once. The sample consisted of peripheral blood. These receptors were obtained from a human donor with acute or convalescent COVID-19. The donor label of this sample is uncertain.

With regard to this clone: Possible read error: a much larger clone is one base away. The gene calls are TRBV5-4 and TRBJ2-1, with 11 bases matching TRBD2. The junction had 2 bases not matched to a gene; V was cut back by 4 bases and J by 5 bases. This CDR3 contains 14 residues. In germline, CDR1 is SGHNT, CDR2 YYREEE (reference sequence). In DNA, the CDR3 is TGTGCCAGCAGCCCGGGACTAGCGGACAATGAGCAGTTCTTC. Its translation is CASSPGLADNEQFF.

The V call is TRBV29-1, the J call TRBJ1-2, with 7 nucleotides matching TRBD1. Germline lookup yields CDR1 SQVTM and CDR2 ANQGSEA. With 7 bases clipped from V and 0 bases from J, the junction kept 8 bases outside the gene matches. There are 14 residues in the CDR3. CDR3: CSAWTGHTNYGYTF. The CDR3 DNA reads TGCAGCGCTTGGACAGGCCACACTAACTATGGCTACACCTTC.

The CDR3 reads CASSPDRGQANEQFF. Here the CDR3 DNA reads TGTGCCAGCAGCCCAGACAGGGGGCAGGCTAATGAGCAGTTCTTC. This rearrangement joins TRBV7-3 to TRBJ2-1; 10 bases line up with TRBD1. V lost 5 bases, J lost 7 bases, and 8 bases stayed unmatched. This CDR3 contains 15 residues. From germline, CDR1 is SGHTA and CDR2 FQGTGA.

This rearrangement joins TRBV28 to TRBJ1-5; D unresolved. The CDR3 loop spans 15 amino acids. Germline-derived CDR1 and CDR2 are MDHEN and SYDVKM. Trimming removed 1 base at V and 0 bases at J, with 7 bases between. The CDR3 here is CASSLFQISNQPQHF. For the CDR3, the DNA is TGTGCCAGCAGTTTATTCCAGATTAGCAATCAGCCCCAGCATTTT.

The CDR3: CASSPGTSGNNEQFF. The DNA of the CDR3 is TGTGCCAGCAGCCCCGGGACTAGCGGGAACAATGAGCAGTTCTTC. V gene TRBV5-4 combines with J gene TRBJ2-1; 13 bases fit TRBD2. This CDR3 spans 15 amino acids. The germline gives CDR1 SGHNT, CDR2 YYREEE (reference sequence). V shed 4 bases, J shed 5 bases, and the junction held 3 bases outside the gene matches. The full variable domain, in which reference TRBV5-4 and TRBJ2-1 provide the parts outside the CDR3, is ETGVTQSPTHLIKTRGQQVTLRCSSQSGHNTVSWYQQALGQGPQFIFQYYREEENGRGNFPPRFSGLQFPNYSSELNVNALELDDSALYLCASSPGTSGNNEQFFGPGTRLTVL.

The CDR3 sequence is CAWRQGLYGYTF. The CDR3, as DNA: TGTGCCTGGAGACAGGGCCTCTATGGCTACACCTTC. J is TRBJ1-2 and V is TRBV30; perhaps TRBD1 as D (6 bases). V was pared by 3 bases and J by 4 bases, with 9 bases between. This CDR3 is 12 amino acids long. Germline V gene lookup returns CDR1 GTSNPN and CDR2 SVGIG (reference sequence).

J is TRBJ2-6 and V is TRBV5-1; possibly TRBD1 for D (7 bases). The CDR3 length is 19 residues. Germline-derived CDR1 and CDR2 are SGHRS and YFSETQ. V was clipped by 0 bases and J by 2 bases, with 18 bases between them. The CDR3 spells CASSLEALQGRTGANVLTF. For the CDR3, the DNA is TGCGCCAGCAGCTTGGAGGCGCTACAGGGGAGGACTGGGGCCAACGTCCTGACTTTC.

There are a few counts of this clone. CDR3 in amino acids: CASSEDRVGNTIYF. The CDR3 DNA is TGTGCCAGCAGTGAGGACAGGGTGGGAAACACCATATATTTT. The V and J genes are TRBV2 and TRBJ1-3; 8 nucleotides agree with TRBD1. The CDR3 has 14 amino acids. With 3 bases clipped from V and 4 bases from J, the junction kept 2 bases outside the gene matches. Looked up from germline, CDR1 is SNHLY and CDR2 is FYNNEI.

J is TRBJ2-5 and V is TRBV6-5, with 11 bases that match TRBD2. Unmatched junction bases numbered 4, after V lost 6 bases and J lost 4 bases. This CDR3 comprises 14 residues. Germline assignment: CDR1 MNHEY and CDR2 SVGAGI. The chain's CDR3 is CASRGLAVGETQYF. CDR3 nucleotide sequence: TGTGCCAGCAGGGGACTAGCGGTTGGAGAGACCCAGTACTTC.

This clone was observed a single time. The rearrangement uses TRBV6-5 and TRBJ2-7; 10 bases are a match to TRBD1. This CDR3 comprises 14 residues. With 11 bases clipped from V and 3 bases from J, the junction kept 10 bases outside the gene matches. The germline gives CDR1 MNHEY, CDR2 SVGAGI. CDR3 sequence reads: CAGSLGTGVYEQYF. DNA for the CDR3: TGTGCCGGTTCTCTCGGGACAGGGGTCTACGAGCAGTACTTC.

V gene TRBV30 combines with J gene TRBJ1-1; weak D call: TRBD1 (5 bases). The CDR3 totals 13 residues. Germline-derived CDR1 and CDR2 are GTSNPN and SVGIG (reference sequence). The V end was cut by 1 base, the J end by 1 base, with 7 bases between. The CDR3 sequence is CAWSGQRNTEAFF. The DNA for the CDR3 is TGTGCCTGGAGTGGACAGCGGAACACTGAAGCTTTCTTT.

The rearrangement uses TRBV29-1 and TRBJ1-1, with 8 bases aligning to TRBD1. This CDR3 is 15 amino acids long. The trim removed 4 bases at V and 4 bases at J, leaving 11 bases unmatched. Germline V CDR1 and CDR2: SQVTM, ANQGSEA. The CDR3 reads CSVATGVGTGTEAFF. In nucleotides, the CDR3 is TGCAGCGTTGCGACAGGGGTAGGGACAGGCACTGAAGCTTTCTTT.

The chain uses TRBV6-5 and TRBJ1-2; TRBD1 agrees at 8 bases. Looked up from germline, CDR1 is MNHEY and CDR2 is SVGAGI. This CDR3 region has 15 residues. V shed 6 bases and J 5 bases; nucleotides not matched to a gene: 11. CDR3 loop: CASRSPVQGVYGYTF. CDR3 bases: TGTGCCAGCAGGTCCCCTGTACAGGGGGTTTATGGCTACACCTTC.

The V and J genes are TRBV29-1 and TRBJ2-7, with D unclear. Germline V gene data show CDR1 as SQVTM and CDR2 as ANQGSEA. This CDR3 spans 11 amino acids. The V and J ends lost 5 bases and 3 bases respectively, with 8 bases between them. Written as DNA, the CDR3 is TGCAGCGTTCGACAAGACTACGAGCAGTACTTC. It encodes CSVRQDYEQYF.

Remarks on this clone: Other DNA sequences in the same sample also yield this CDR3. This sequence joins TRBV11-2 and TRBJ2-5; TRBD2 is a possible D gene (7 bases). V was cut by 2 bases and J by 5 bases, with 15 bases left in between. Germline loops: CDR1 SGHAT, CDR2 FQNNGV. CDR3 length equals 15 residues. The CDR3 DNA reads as TGTGCCAGCAGCTTAAGGGGGAAGGGGGGGGAGACCCAGTACTTC. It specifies CASSLRGKGGETQYF.

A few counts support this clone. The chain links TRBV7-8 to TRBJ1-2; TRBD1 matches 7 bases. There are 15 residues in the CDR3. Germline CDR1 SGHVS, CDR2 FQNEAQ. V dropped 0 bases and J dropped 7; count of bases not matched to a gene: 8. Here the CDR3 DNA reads TGTGCCAGCAGCTTAGCGGGACAGCCGAAGGGTGGCTACACCTTC. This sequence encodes CASSLAGQPKGGYTF.

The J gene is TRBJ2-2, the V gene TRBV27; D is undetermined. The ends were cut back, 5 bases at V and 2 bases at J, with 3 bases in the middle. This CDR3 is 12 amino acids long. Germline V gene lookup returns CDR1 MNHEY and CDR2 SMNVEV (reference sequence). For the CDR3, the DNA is TGTGCCAGCAGTCCTAACACCGGGGAGCTGTTTTTT. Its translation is CASSPNTGELFF.

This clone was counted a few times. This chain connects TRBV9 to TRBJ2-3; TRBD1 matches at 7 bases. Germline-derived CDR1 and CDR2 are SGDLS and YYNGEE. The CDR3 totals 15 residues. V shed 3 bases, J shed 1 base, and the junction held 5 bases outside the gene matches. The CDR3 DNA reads TGTGCCAGCAGCGCCGACAGGGTCGGCACAGATACGCAGTATTTT. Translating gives CASSADRVGTDTQYF.

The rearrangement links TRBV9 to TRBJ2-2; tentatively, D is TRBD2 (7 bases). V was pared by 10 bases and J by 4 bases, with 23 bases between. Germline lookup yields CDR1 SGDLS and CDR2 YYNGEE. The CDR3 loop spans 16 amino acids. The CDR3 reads CARRRGGNSLTGELFF. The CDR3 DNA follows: TGTGCCCGCCGGAGGGGGGGGAACAGCCTCACCGGGGAGCTGTTTTTT.

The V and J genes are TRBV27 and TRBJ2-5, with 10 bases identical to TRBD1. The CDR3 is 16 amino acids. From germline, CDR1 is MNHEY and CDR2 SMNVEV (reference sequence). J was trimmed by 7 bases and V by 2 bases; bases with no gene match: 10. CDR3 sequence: CASSLGEGQGLWTQYF. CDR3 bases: TGTGCCAGCAGTTTAGGGGAGGGACAGGGGCTTTGGACCCAGTACTTC.

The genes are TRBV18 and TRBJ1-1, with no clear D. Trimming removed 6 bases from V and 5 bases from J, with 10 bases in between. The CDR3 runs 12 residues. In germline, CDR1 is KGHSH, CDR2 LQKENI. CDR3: CASSRDRTEAFF. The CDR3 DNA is TGTGCCAGCTCGAGGGATCGGACTGAAGCTTTCTTT.

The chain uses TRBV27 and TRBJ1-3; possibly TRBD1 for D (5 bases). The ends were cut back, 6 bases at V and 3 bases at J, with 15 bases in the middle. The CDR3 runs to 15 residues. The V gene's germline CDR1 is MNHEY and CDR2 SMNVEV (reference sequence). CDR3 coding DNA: TGTGCCAGCAGAAGTGGGGGGTTAGATGGAAACACCATATATTTT. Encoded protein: CASRSGGLDGNTIYF.

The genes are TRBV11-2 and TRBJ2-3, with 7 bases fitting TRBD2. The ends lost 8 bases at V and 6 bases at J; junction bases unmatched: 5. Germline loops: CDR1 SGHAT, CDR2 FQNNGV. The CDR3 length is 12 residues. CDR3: CASLVGGDTQYF. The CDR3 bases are TGTGCCAGCCTAGTCGGGGGGGATACGCAGTATTTT.

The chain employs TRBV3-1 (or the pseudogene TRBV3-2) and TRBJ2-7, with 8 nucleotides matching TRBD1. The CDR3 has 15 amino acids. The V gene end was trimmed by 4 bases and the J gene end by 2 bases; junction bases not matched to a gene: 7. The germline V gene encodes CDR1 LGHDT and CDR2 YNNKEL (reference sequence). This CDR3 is CASSPWTGKAYEQYF. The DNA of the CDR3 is TGTGCCAGCAGCCCATGGACAGGGAAAGCCTACGAGCAGTACTTC.

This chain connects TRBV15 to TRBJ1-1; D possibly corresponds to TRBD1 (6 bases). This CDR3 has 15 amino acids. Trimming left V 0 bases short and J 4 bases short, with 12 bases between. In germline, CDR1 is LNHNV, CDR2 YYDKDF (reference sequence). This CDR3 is CATSRDLGGATEAFF. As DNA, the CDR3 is TGTGCCACCAGCAGAGATCTAGGGGGTGCCACTGAAGCTTTCTTT.

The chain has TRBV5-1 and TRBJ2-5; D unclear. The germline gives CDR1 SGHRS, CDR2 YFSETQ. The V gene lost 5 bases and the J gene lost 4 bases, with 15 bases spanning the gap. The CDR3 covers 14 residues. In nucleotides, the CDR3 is TGCGCCAGCAGTTCCAGGCTGCCCGGAGAGACCCAGTACTTC. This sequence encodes CASSSRLPGETQYF.

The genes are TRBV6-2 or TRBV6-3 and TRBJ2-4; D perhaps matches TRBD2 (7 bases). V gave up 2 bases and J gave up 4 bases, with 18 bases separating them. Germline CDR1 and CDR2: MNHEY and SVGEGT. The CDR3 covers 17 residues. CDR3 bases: TGTGCCAGCAGTTACACGGAAGGGGAGGGGACAAAAAACATTCAGTACTTC. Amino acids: CASSYTEGEGTKNIQYF.

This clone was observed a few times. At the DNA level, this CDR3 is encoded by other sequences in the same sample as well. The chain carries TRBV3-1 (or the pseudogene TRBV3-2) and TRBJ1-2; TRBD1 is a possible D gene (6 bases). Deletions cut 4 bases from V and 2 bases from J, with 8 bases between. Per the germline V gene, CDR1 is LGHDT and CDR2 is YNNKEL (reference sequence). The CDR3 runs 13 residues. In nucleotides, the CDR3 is TGTGCCAGCAGCCCTGACAGGAACTATGGCTACACCTTC. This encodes CASSPDRNYGYTF.

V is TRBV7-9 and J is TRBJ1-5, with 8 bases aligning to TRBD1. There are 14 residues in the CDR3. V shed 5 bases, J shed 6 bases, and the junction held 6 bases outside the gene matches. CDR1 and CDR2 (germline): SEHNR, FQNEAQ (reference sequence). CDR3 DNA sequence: TGTGCCAGCAGCCATCAGGGGGCCTCTCAGCCCCAGCATTTT. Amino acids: CASSHQGASQPQHF.

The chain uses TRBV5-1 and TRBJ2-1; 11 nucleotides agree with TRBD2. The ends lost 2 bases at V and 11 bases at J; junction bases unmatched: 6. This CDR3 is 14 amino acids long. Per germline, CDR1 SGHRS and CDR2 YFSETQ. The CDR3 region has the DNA TGCGCCAGCAGCTTTAGCCTAGCGGGAGGCCAGCAGTTCTTC. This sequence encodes CASSFSLAGGQQFF.